These 18 T cell receptor beta chains came from one sample sequenced in a study of Graves' ophthalmopathy and Graves' hyperthyroidism. RNA transcripts were the source from which TCR beta CDR3 regions were amplified. Scientists carried out first-round RT-PCR using HTBI primers and then a second-round multiplex PCR. TCRdb reanalysed the multiplex PCR reads using MiXCR and keeps one entry per CDR3 protein. The table includes roughly 410,000 distinct CDR3 sequences, approximately 15% detected once. Material for sequencing was peripheral blood. All receptors derive from a woman aged 18-29 years with stable Graves' hyperthyroidism.

In this sample, this clonotype turned up a few times. A much larger clone differs from this one at a single base, so this may be a read error. This rearrangement joins TRBV7-3 to TRBJ1-1; TRBD1 matches 7 bases. The CDR3 contains 14 residues. Germline loops: CDR1 SGHTA, CDR2 FQGTGA. Here the CDR3 DNA reads TGTGCCAGCAGCTTAACAGGGGGCGAGGCTGAAGCTTGCTTT. It is translated as CASSLTGGEAEACF. The whole variable domain, remainder taken from reference TRBV7-3 and TRBJ1-1, is GAGVSQTPSNKVTEKGKYVELRCDPISGHTALYWYRQSLGQGPEFLIYFQGTGAADDSGLPNDRFFAVRPEGSVSTLKIQRTERGDSAVYLCASSLTGGEAEACFGQGTRLTVV.

The table lists this clonotype with many counts. An end of the junction does not agree with germline; a read error may underlie this. The chain has TRBV6-1 and TRBJ1-5; no firm D call. Germline loops: CDR1 MNHNS, CDR2 SASEGT. The CDR3 runs 15 residues. This chain's CDR3 is CASSERVQPNQPQHF. The CDR3 nucleotides are TGTGCCAGCAGTGAAAGGGTCCAGCCGAATCAACCCCAGCATTTT.

This clonotype was counted many times. This chain connects TRBV12-3 or TRBV12-4 to TRBJ1-2, with 9 bases matching TRBD1. This CDR3 comprises 15 residues. The V segment lost 4 bases and the J segment 7 bases; nucleotides outside the gene matches: 10. The CDR3 loop reads CASSSKTGGISGYTF. The CDR3 nucleotides read TGTGCCAGCAGTTCGAAGACAGGGGGAATCTCTGGCTACACCTTC.

This clonotype was recorded at least ten times. The chain is built from TRBV7-2 and TRBJ2-5, with 7 nucleotides matching TRBD1. The CDR3 has 16 residues. After removal of 1 base from V and 6 bases from J, the junction contained 11 bases not matched to a gene. Looked up from germline, CDR1 is SGHTA and CDR2 is FQGNSA. The CDR3 bases are TGTGCCAGCAGCTTAGATGTGTGGGAGAGGGGGCAGACCCAGTACTTC. It is translated as CASSLDVWERGQTQYF.

In its sample, this clonotype was seen once. Since a much larger clone is just one base distant, this may be a read error. The rearrangement joins TRBV29-1 to TRBJ2-2; D not certain. Germline CDR1 and CDR2: SQVTM and ANQGSEA. CDR3 length: 13 amino acids. Trimming removed 4 bases at V and 1 base at J, with 7 bases between. For the CDR3, the DNA is TGCAGCGTTGGGATCTTGAACACCGGGGAGCTGTTTTTT. Amino acid sequence: CSVGILNTGELFF.

In its sample, this clonotype was seen a few times. The gene calls are TRBV19 and TRBJ1-1; no clear D. The V gene lost 8 bases and the J gene lost 0 bases, with 16 bases spanning the gap. The CDR3 has 15 amino acids. Germline V lookup: CDR1 LNHDA, CDR2 SQIVND (reference sequence). For the CDR3, the DNA is TGTGCCAGTCAGAAGGGCCACCTTATGAACACTGAAGCTTTCTTT. This gives the protein CASQKGHLMNTEAFF.

A few counts support this clonotype. The J gene is TRBJ2-5, the V gene TRBV7-3; a weak D match, TRBD2 (7 bases). Germline CDR1 is SGHTA and CDR2 is FQGTGA. V was trimmed by 1 base and J by 6 bases, leaving 18 bases between them. The CDR3 has 16 amino acids. The CDR3 DNA reads as TGTGCCAGCAGCTTAATGGGAGGGGGGCCAGCGAAGACCCAGTACTTC. Its protein product is CASSLMGGGPAKTQYF.

This clonotype occurred many times. The CDR3 DNA reads as TGTGCCGTCCGGGACTTCTATGGCTACACCTTC. The encoded protein is CAVRDFYGYTF. This sequence joins TRBV7-2 and TRBJ1-2; D is perhaps TRBD1 (5 bases). The CDR3 consists of 11 residues. Trimming pared 11 bases from V and 4 bases from J, leaving 11 bases between. Germline V gene data show CDR1 as SGHTA and CDR2 as FQGNSA.

Concerning this clonotype itself: The conserved phenylalanine or tryptophan is not found at the CDR3 terminus, so this likely reflects a read error. Because the CDR3's place on the DNA is in doubt, the DNA is left out and the CDR3 is given as listed by TCRdb. The chain recombines TRBV28 with TRBJ1-1; whether TRBD1, the table's D call, matches the DNA was not checked. Per germline, CDR1 MDHEN and CDR2 SYDVKM. The CDR3 spans 14 residues, counting both ends. The CDR3 region is CASSPLRENTEACL.

The chain links TRBV11-1 to TRBJ1-2; tentative D call: TRBD1 (6 bases). With 5 bases removed from V and 2 bases from J, the gap between germline ends came to 18 bases. The germline V gene has CDR1 SGHAT and CDR2 FQDESV (reference sequence). The CDR3 has 16 residues. CDR3 residues: CASSPRTAQENYGYTF. CDR3 in DNA: TGTGCCAGCAGCCCAAGGACAGCTCAGGAGAACTATGGCTACACCTTC.

The chain links TRBV6-1 to TRBJ2-7; 7 positions match TRBD2. J gave up 3 bases and V 7 bases, and 6 bases lay outside the gene matches. Germline CDR1 is MNHNS and CDR2 is SASEGT. The CDR3 spans 13 residues. The CDR3 sequence: CASTPAGDYEQYF. For the CDR3, the DNA is TGTGCCAGCACCCCGGCGGGAGACTACGAGCAGTACTTC.

V gene TRBV4-1 combines with J gene TRBJ2-7; 10 bases match TRBD1. Germline values: CDR1 MGHRA, CDR2 YSYEKL. The CDR3 totals 16 residues. The J segment lost 5 bases and the V segment lost 2 bases, leaving 9 bases of the junction unmatched. The CDR3 DNA reads TGCGCCAGCAGCCAATCCCAGGACAGGGGGACCAACGAGCAGTACTTC. It specifies CASSQSQDRGTNEQYF.

This clonotype was picked up many times. A clone one base away is much larger, so this may be a read error. This chain links TRBV6-1 with TRBJ2-7; D gene unclear. V lost 6 bases to trimming and J lost 3 bases, with 6 bases between them. Germline CDR1 reads MNHNS; CDR2 reads SASEGT. The CDR3 is made up of 11 amino acids. In DNA form, the CDR3 reads TGTGCCAGCAGCGACGGCTACGAGCAGTACTTC. This translates into CASSDGYEQYF.

This clonotype was recorded at least ten times. The J gene is TRBJ1-1, the V gene TRBV6-2 or TRBV6-3; no firm D call. The CDR3 contains 13 residues. Germline V gene lookup returns CDR1 MNHEY and CDR2 SVGEGT. Trimming removed 2 bases from V and 5 bases from J, with 9 bases in between. In DNA form, the CDR3 reads TGTGCCAGCAGTTACCTTACCGGAACTGAAGCTTTCTTT. Translating gives CASSYLTGTEAFF.

In regard to this clonotype: A much larger clone differs from this one at a single base, so this may be a read error. This likely comes from a read error, as the CDR3 has no conserved phenylalanine or tryptophan at its end. The chain is built from TRBV6-1 and TRBJ1-2, with D perhaps matching TRBD1 (6 bases). This CDR3 spans 14 amino acids. Germline V gene sequence: CDR1 MNHNS, CDR2 SASEGT. V gave up 7 bases and J gave up 2 bases, with 14 bases separating them. This CDR3 is CASTKTGTNYGYTL. In DNA form, the CDR3 reads TGTGCCAGCACTAAAACCGGGACAAACTATGGCTACACCCTC.

This clonotype showed up many times. V and J are TRBV12-3 or TRBV12-4 and TRBJ1-2, with a possible D match to TRBD1 (5 bases). CDR3 length equals 12 residues. Trimming left V 7 bases short and J 8 bases short, with 14 bases between. The CDR3 nucleotides are TGTGCCAGCACCTCTAGGGGTTGGGGCTACACCTTC. This translates into CASTSRGWGYTF.

This clonotype was detected ten times or more. J is TRBJ2-5 and V is TRBV6-2 or TRBV6-3, with no clear D. This CDR3 is 14 amino acids long. Germline loops: CDR1 MNHEY, CDR2 SVGEGT. Deletions cut 7 bases from V and 1 base from J, with 13 bases between. The CDR3 protein is CASKGSAVQETQYF. CDR3 bases: TGTGCCAGCAAAGGATCCGCAGTCCAAGAGACCCAGTACTTC.

Many counts were recorded for this clonotype. V gene TRBV15 combines with J gene TRBJ2-5; 7 positions agree with TRBD2. The CDR3 is made up of 16 amino acids. Germline trimming cut 2 bases from V and 7 bases from J; bases unmatched to any gene: 13. Germline values: CDR1 LNHNV, CDR2 YYDKDF (reference sequence). CDR3 loop: CATSRSPSEREGTQYF. CDR3 sequence (DNA): TGTGCCACCAGCAGATCCCCCTCGGAGCGGGAAGGGACCCAGTACTTC.